This entry features one T cell receptor beta chain sequence. This clone was seen just once. Its antigen has not been determined. Per-base qualities were not stored, and no clone one base away is much larger. The data are from a study of T cell changes during pregnancy in multiple sclerosis (dated 2019 in TCRdb). Notes on the research overall: The study looked at changes in the T cell repertoire across pregnancy in women with multiple sclerosis.

Receptor libraries were prepared by the immunoSEQ multiplex PCR assay. TCRdb provides this immuneACCESS table in a form limited to in-frame rearrangements. Some clones are lacking; in checked studies, under half of them reflect an unresolved V gene, and why the rest are absent is not known. The sample records 80,000 to 95,000 clones, about 94% of which are singletons. The ten largest clones represent more than 1.1% of the sample. The specimen comprised peripheral blood, sampled in the third trimester of pregnancy. The source of this sequence is a female donor in good health, enrolled as a control in a pregnancy study.

The nucleotides are TGTGCCAGCAGCACGCCGGGACAGGGACAAACCTACGAGCAGTACTTC. This codes for CASSTPGQGQTYEQYF. The rearrangement joined TRBV5-6 to TRBJ2-7; TRBD1 fits 9 bases in the junction. Taken from cysteine to phenylalanine, the CDR3 has 16 residues. The DNA shown is the 48-base CDR3, in frame from base 1. From a lookup of the germline V gene, CDR1 and CDR2 are SGHDT and YYEEEE. V is trimmed back by 4 bases and J by 2 bases, and the junction contains 10 bases that no gene match accounts for. With the rest looked up from the reference TRBV5-6 and TRBJ2-7 genes rather than sequenced, the full variable domain is DAGVTQSPTHLIKTRGQQVTLRCSPKSGHDTVSWYQQALGQGPQFIFQYYEEEERQRGNFPDRFSGHQFPNYSSELNVNALLLGDSALYLCASSTPGQGQTYEQYFGPGTRLTVT.